What follows are 15 T cell receptor beta chains derived from one specimen sequenced in a study of shared clonotypes between healthy human individuals (dated by TCRdb to about 2020). The library came from the immunoSEQ multiplex PCR assay. The clones in this table, taken by TCRdb from immuneACCESS, are in-frame only. Not every clone is retained; where verified, under half of the shortfall comes from an unresolved V gene, and the cause of the rest is unknown. This sample lists some 1 million clones; roughly 75% were detected once. The leading ten clones occupy around 1.4% of the sample. The sequencing sample was made of memory CD4+ T cells sorted from blood. According to the study, the label for this sample's cell subset or site signals: CD45RA-negative fraction. The source is a man aged 18 to 35 in good health.

The chain joins TRBV9 to TRBJ1-4; no clear D gene. The germline V gene encodes CDR1 SGDLS and CDR2 YYNGEE. The CDR3 totals 14 residues. Trimming took 0 bases from V and 6 from J, leaving 9 bases between them. The CDR3 DNA sequence: TGTGCCAGCAGCGTAGAATGGGGAGATGAAAAACTGTTTTTT. Translated, it gives CASSVEWGDEKLFF. The full variable domain, its missing parts supplied by reference TRBV9 and TRBJ1-4, is DSGVTQTPKHLITATGQRVTLRCSPRSGDLSVYWYQQSLDQGLQFLIQYYNGEERAKGNILERFSAQQFPDLHSELNLSSLELGDSALYFCASSVEWGDEKLFFGSGTQLSVL.

As for this clone: This specimen includes other DNA sequences encoding the same CDR3. V usage is TRBV2 and J usage is TRBJ2-1; weak D call: TRBD1 (6 bases). V lost 3 bases and J 3 bases, leaving 12 bases between the germline ends. The CDR3 totals 15 residues. The germline V gene has CDR1 SNHLY and CDR2 FYNNEI. DNA for the CDR3: TGTGCCAGCAGTGACTTGGGGGCAATCTACAATGAGCAGTTCTTC. It is translated as CASSDLGAIYNEQFF.

The chain joins TRBV9 to TRBJ2-2, with 9 bases matching TRBD1. The germline CDR1 and CDR2 sequences are SGDLS and YYNGEE. The CDR3 loop spans 16 amino acids. V was clipped by 2 bases and J by 3 bases; unmatched bases: 5. CDR3 sequence reads: CASSVHGQGYTGELFF. The CDR3 region has the DNA TGTGCCAGCAGCGTTCACGGACAGGGGTACACCGGGGAGCTGTTTTTT.

The chain employs TRBV13 and TRBJ2-4; TRBD1 agrees at 8 bases. V was clipped by 5 bases and J by 4 bases; unmatched bases: 4. CDR3 length: 14 amino acids. Germline-derived CDR1 and CDR2 are PRHDT and FYEKMQ (reference sequence). The CDR3 DNA reads TGTGCCAGCAGCCCTAGGACAGGGAAAAACATTCAGTACTTC. This encodes CASSPRTGKNIQYF.

J is TRBJ2-3 and V is TRBV7-2; D gene unclear. The CDR3 sequence is 14 residues long. The germline V gene encodes CDR1 SGHTA and CDR2 FQGNSA. Trimming took 2 bases from V and 2 from J, leaving 8 bases between them. The CDR3 nucleotides are TGTGCCAGCAGCTTAAGGTTAAACACAGATACGCAGTATTTT. Amino acids: CASSLRLNTDTQYF.

The chain couples TRBV2 to TRBJ2-2, with D perhaps given as TRBD1 or TRBD2 (6 bases each). Trimming shortened V by 2 bases and J by 8 bases, and 12 bases separated the two germline ends. The CDR3 has 14 amino acids. The germline V gene encodes CDR1 SNHLY and CDR2 FYNNEI. This CDR3 is CASSETRGTGELFF. The CDR3 coding sequence is TGTGCCAGCAGTGAAACCCGCGGGACAGGGGAGCTGTTTTTT.

The chain has TRBV6-5 and TRBJ2-3; D possibly corresponds to TRBD2 (5 bases). From germline, CDR1 is MNHEY and CDR2 SVGAGI. Trimming stripped 6 bases from V and 7 bases from J, with 20 bases between. The CDR3 is 15 residues long. CDR3: CASRPPGGRPNTQYF. Written as DNA, the CDR3 is TGTGCCAGCAGGCCTCCAGGAGGCAGGCCAAATACGCAGTATTTT.

This CDR3 reads CASSRPTGVGYTF. The CDR3 DNA follows: TGTGCCAGCAGCCGACCGACAGGGGTTGGCTACACCTTC. The V gene is TRBV7-2, the J gene TRBJ1-2, with TRBD1 matching over 8 bases. CDR1 and CDR2 (germline): SGHTA, FQGNSA. The CDR3 contains 13 residues. The ends lost 5 bases at V and 7 bases at J; junction bases unmatched: 6. The full variable domain, rest sourced from reference TRBV7-2 and TRBJ1-2, is GAGVSQSPSNKVTEKGKDVELRCDPISGHTALYWYRQSLGQGLEFLIYFQGNSAPDKSGLPSDRFSAERTGGSVSTLTIQRTQQEDSAVYLCASSRPTGVGYTFGSGTRLTVV.

This clone has more than one count but fewer than ten. The V and J genes are TRBV4-1 and TRBJ1-2; D not certain. The CDR3 covers 13 residues. CDR1 is MGHRA, CDR2 YSYEKL, per germline. The V and J ends lost 0 bases and 8 bases respectively, with 10 bases between them. CDR3 nucleotide sequence: TGCGCCAGCAGCCAAGACAGGTTTGGGGGCTACACCTTC. This gives the protein CASSQDRFGGYTF.

This rearrangement joins TRBV12-5 to TRBJ1-5, with D possibly matching TRBD1 (6 bases). Germline loops: CDR1 LGHNT, CDR2 FRNRAP. V was pared by 5 bases and J by 6 bases, with 17 bases between. This CDR3 comprises 15 residues. Here the CDR3 DNA reads TGTGCTAGTGGTCCCCCCTGGACAGACGCTCAGCCCCAGCATTTT. It translates to CASGPPWTDAQPQHF.

A word on this clone: Other DNA sequences in this specimen translate into the identical CDR3. The chain combines TRBV9 with TRBJ2-3; no firm D call. CDR3 length equals 13 residues. In germline, CDR1 is SGDLS, CDR2 YYNGEE. V lost 2 bases, J lost 0 bases, and 4 bases lay in between. The chain's CDR3 is CASSVDSTDTQYF. For the CDR3, the DNA is TGTGCCAGCAGCGTCGACAGCACAGATACGCAGTATTTT.

This rearrangement joins TRBV30 to TRBJ2-1, with 9 bases aligning to TRBD2. V lost 0 bases and J lost 4; bases outside the gene matches: 10. Germline lookup yields CDR1 GTSNPN and CDR2 SVGIG (reference sequence). The CDR3 loop spans 17 amino acids. This CDR3 reads CAWSVDAASGKYNEQFF. The DNA for the CDR3 is TGTGCCTGGAGTGTAGATGCGGCTAGCGGGAAATACAATGAGCAGTTCTTC.

The CDR3 is CASSLLGQGAEEQYF. In DNA, the CDR3 is TGTGCCAGCAGTCTCCTGGGACAGGGGGCTGAAGAGCAGTACTTC. The chain uses TRBV6-5 and TRBJ2-7, with TRBD1 matching 12 bases. J was trimmed by 7 bases and V by 5 bases; bases with no gene match: 9. Germline assignment: CDR1 MNHEY and CDR2 SVGAGI. This CDR3 has 15 amino acids.

V gene TRBV10-3 combines with J gene TRBJ1-2, with TRBD1 identical over 9 bases. This CDR3 has 14 residues. V trimming: 3 bases; J trimming: 6 bases; junction bases outside the gene matches: 5. Germline-derived CDR1 and CDR2 are ENHRY and SYGVKD. The chain's CDR3 is CAISEGDRVDGYTF. The DNA for the CDR3 is TGTGCCATCAGTGAAGGGGACAGGGTGGATGGCTACACCTTC.

V and J are TRBV7-2 and TRBJ2-5; 7 bases agree with TRBD1. Per germline, CDR1 SGHTA and CDR2 FQGNSA. J was trimmed by 2 bases and V by 5 bases; bases with no gene match: 11. The length of the CDR3 is 16 residues. The CDR3 region is CASSVSGTAFQETQYF. The DNA of the CDR3 is TGTGCCAGCAGCGTGTCCGGGACAGCTTTTCAAGAGACCCAGTACTTC.